Each of the 21 T cell receptor beta chains below was sequenced from the same sample in a study of siplizumab effects on memory and regulatory T cells. The repertoire was sequenced with immunoSEQ multiplex PCR; TCRdb's copy has only in-frame clones and lacks some. The sample has 90,000 to 130,000 clones, around nine tenths seen once. The sequenced sample was CD4+ T cells sorted from blood. Source of these receptors: a human donor in good health.

The V and J genes are TRBV7-8 and TRBJ1-1; no clear D. V lost 1 base to trimming and J lost 6 bases, with 9 bases between them. Germline V gene sequence: CDR1 SGHVS, CDR2 FQNEAQ. The CDR3 is 13 amino acids. CDR3: CASSLGMTPEAFF. CDR3 coding DNA: TGTGCCAGCAGCTTAGGTATGACCCCTGAAGCTTTCTTT. Complete variable domain (other parts from reference TRBV7-8 and TRBJ1-1): GAGVSQSPRYKVAKRGQDVALRCDPISGHVSLFWYQQALGQGPEFLTYFQNEAQLDKSGLPSDRFFAERPEGSVSTLKIQRTQQEDSAVYLCASSLGMTPEAFFGQGTRLTVV.

The chain links TRBV2 to TRBJ2-1, with D hard to call. V lost 3 bases, J lost 6 bases, and 12 bases lay in between. The CDR3 is 14 residues long. The germline CDR1 and CDR2 sequences are SNHLY and FYNNEI. The CDR3 nucleotides are TGTGCCAGCAGTGACTGGCAGGTAGTCAATGAGCAGTTCTTC. It specifies CASSDWQVVNEQFF.

The chain carries TRBV11-2 and TRBJ1-1; D possibly corresponds to TRBD1 (6 bases). This CDR3 contains 14 residues. Germline V CDR1 and CDR2: SGHAT, FQNNGV. V lost 6 bases, J lost 8 bases, and 19 bases lay in between. CDR3 residues: CASRSVGANREAFF. CDR3 in DNA: TGTGCCAGCAGATCGGTGGGGGCTAACCGGGAAGCTTTCTTT.

CDR3 bases: TGTGCCAGCGGGCAGGGTGGCTCATCCTACGAGCAGTACTTC. Protein sequence: CASGQGGSSYEQYF. The chain uses TRBV6-1 and TRBJ2-7; TRBD1 is a possible D gene (5 bases). The V gene lost 8 bases and the J gene lost 1 base, with 15 bases spanning the gap. This CDR3 region has 14 residues. The germline V gene has CDR1 MNHNS and CDR2 SASEGT.

This chain connects TRBV5-1 to TRBJ1-4; 7 bases map to TRBD1. V lost 4 bases, J lost 4 bases, and 7 bases stayed unmatched. CDR1 and CDR2 (germline): SGHRS, YFSETQ. This CDR3 has 15 amino acids. CDR3 bases: TGCGCCAGCAGCCCAACGGGACAGAATAATGAAAAACTGTTTTTT. Protein sequence: CASSPTGQNNEKLFF.

This clone has just a few counts. The chain joins TRBV18 to TRBJ1-6; 7 bases line up with TRBD1. The CDR3 consists of 15 residues. V gave up 3 bases and J gave up 8 bases; unmatched junction bases: 7. Germline V gene lookup returns CDR1 KGHSH and CDR2 LQKENI. CDR3 in amino acids: CASSPGQTADSPLHF. The CDR3 region has the DNA TGTGCCAGCTCACCGGGACAGACAGCCGATTCACCCCTCCACTTT.

The chain couples TRBV6-1 to TRBJ1-1; TRBD1 might be the D (6 bases). The CDR3 sequence is 15 residues long. Germline-derived CDR1 and CDR2 are MNHNS and SASEGT. V gave up 4 bases and J gave up 6 bases, with 18 bases separating them. The CDR3 is CASSVVRTAGAEAFF. As DNA, the CDR3 is TGTGCCAGCAGTGTGGTCCGGACAGCGGGGGCTGAAGCTTTCTTT.

This clone came up a few times. The V call is TRBV7-9, the J call TRBJ2-3, with a tentative D call TRBD1 (5 bases). CDR1 is SEHNR and CDR2 is FQNEAQ in the germline V gene (reference sequence). The germline V and J ends were trimmed by 5 bases and 1 base, with 7 bases remaining between them. CDR3 length: 13 amino acids. DNA of the CDR3: TGTGCCAGCAGCCAGACAGGCACAGATACGCAGTATTTT. This sequence encodes CASSQTGTDTQYF.

J is TRBJ1-2 and V is TRBV18; 7 bases are shared with TRBD1. The CDR3 consists of 17 residues. J was trimmed by 1 base and V by 3 bases; bases with no gene match: 11. CDR1 is KGHSH, CDR2 LQKENI, per germline. CDR3 in amino acids: CASSPAAEGARNYGYTF. CDR3 nucleotide sequence: TGTGCCAGCTCACCGGCCGCCGAGGGGGCGCGTAACTATGGCTACACCTTC.

This chain uses TRBV28 with TRBJ2-5; a possible D gene is TRBD2 (7 bases). The CDR3 contains 16 residues. Deletions cut 4 bases from V and 3 bases from J, with 18 bases between. Germline V gene sequence: CDR1 MDHEN, CDR2 SYDVKM. The CDR3 nucleotides read TGTGCCAGCAGTTCCCGGCGGGGGACACTAAAAGAGACCCAGTACTTC. It specifies CASSSRRGTLKETQYF.

The chain is built from TRBV5-6 and TRBJ1-1; no clear D. The germline V gene has CDR1 SGHDT and CDR2 YYEEEE. The length of the CDR3 is 12 residues. V lost 1 base, J lost 6 bases, and 7 bases lay in between. The CDR3 DNA sequence: TGTGCCAGCAGCTTGTTTGGGGCTGAAGCTTTCTTT. Translation gives CASSLFGAEAFF. Drawing the rest from reference TRBV5-6 and TRBJ1-1, the complete variable domain is DAGVTQSPTHLIKTRGQQVTLRCSPKSGHDTVSWYQQALGQGPQFIFQYYEEEERQRGNFPDRFSGHQFPNYSSELNVNALLLGDSALYLCASSLFGAEAFFGQGTRLTVV.

V is TRBV30 and J is TRBJ2-5; D call uncertain. From germline, CDR1 is GTSNPN and CDR2 SVGIG (reference sequence). The CDR3 runs to 12 residues. Trimming stripped 0 bases from V and 1 base from J, with 3 bases between. The CDR3 loop is CAWSVTQETQYF. The DNA of the CDR3 is TGTGCCTGGAGTGTCACCCAAGAGACCCAGTACTTC.

CDR3 amino acids: CASSLGRGGDTQYF. CDR3 nucleotides: TGTGCCAGCAGCCTGGGGCGAGGCGGCGATACGCAGTATTTT. The chain combines TRBV27 with TRBJ2-3, with D possibly matching TRBD1 (5 bases). Germline CDR1 and CDR2: MNHEY and SMNVEV (reference sequence). The CDR3 contains 14 residues. V lost 6 bases and J 6 bases, leaving 16 bases between the germline ends.

CDR3: CASTEVSEQYF. The CDR3 nucleotides read TGTGCCAGCACGGAAGTCTCCGAGCAGTACTTC. The V and J genes are TRBV6-1 and TRBJ2-7; D not certain. Germline V gene data show CDR1 as MNHNS and CDR2 as SASEGT. Deletions cut 7 bases from V and 6 bases from J, with 10 bases between. The CDR3 extends over 11 amino acids.

V usage is TRBV6-5 and J usage is TRBJ1-2, with TRBD1 as a possible D gene (5 bases). Per germline, CDR1 MNHEY and CDR2 SVGAGI. The length of the CDR3 is 15 residues. The V end was cut by 2 bases, the J end by 1 base, with 11 bases between. The CDR3 DNA follows: TGTGCCAGCAGTTACACTACGGGGGGTAACTATGGCTACACCTTC. It is translated as CASSYTTGGNYGYTF.

The rearrangement links TRBV6-5 to TRBJ1-5; no clear D. CDR1 is MNHEY, CDR2 SVGAGI, per germline. The CDR3 is 11 residues long. V was pared by 7 bases and J by 3 bases, with 4 bases between. The CDR3 DNA reads TGTGCCAGCACTAACAATCAGCCCCAGCATTTT. Encoded protein: CASTNNQPQHF.

This chain connects TRBV6-6 to TRBJ2-3; 11 nucleotides line up with TRBD2. CDR3 size: 16 residues. From germline, CDR1 is MNHNY and CDR2 SVGAGI (reference sequence). V was clipped by 5 bases and J by 3 bases; unmatched bases: 7. CDR3 nucleotides: TGTGCCAGCAGTCCACTGACTAGCGGGGAAACAGATACGCAGTATTTT. Its protein product is CASSPLTSGETDTQYF.

The chain couples TRBV5-1 to TRBJ2-5; 10 bases align to TRBD2. This CDR3 has 15 amino acids. From germline, CDR1 is SGHRS and CDR2 YFSETQ. The V gene end was trimmed by 3 bases and the J gene end by 2 bases; junction bases not matched to a gene: 4. CDR3 protein: CASSSTSGPQETQYF. Here the CDR3 DNA reads TGCGCCAGCAGCTCGACTAGCGGGCCTCAAGAGACCCAGTACTTC.

CDR3 protein: CSAPESEKLFF. CDR3 sequence (DNA): TGCAGTGCTCCTGAGTCTGAAAAACTGTTTTTT. The rearrangement uses TRBV20-1 and TRBJ1-4; no firm D call. CDR1 is DFQATT and CDR2 is SNEGSKA in the germline V gene (reference sequence). The V and J ends lost 5 bases and 7 bases respectively, with 8 bases between them. CDR3 size: 11 residues.

The CDR3 DNA reads TGTGCCAGCAGTGGCCTGGGGGCGAACACTGAAGCTTTCTTT. Protein: CASSGLGANTEAFF. The chain links TRBV6-1 to TRBJ1-1; a possible D gene is TRBD1 (6 bases). The length of the CDR3 is 14 residues. Germline V gene sequence: CDR1 MNHNS, CDR2 SASEGT. V dropped 4 bases and J dropped 1 base, with 10 bases sitting between them.

The genes are TRBV10-3 and TRBJ2-1; D possibly corresponds to TRBD1 (6 bases). From germline, CDR1 is ENHRY and CDR2 SYGVKD. Trimming stripped 6 bases from V and 0 bases from J, with 21 bases between. CDR3 length: 18 amino acids. The CDR3 loop reads CAIRNPSRGTSSYNEQFF. CDR3 coding DNA: TGTGCCATCAGGAACCCCTCGAGGGGGACGAGCTCCTACAATGAGCAGTTCTTC.